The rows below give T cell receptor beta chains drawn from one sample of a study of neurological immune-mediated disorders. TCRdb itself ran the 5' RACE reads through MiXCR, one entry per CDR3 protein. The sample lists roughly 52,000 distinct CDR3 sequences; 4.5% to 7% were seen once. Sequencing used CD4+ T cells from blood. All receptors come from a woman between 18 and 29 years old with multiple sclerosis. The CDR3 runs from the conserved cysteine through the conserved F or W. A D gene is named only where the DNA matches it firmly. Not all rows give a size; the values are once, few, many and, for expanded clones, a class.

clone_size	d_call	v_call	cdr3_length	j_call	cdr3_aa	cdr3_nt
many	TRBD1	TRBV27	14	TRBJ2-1	CASGRQGAPNEQFF	TGTGCCAGCGGACGACAGGGGGCTCCCAATGAGCAGTTCTTC
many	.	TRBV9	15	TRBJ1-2	CASSVVADSSYGYTF	TGTGCCAGCAGCGTAGTTGCCGACAGCTCCTATGGCTACACCTTC
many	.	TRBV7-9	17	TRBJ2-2	CASSLLQGIVDTGELFF	TGTGCCAGCAGCTTGTTACAGGGAATCGTGGACACCGGGGAGCTGTTTTTT
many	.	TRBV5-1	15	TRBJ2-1	CASSLWLQANNEQFF	TGCGCCAGCAGCTTGTGGCTACAGGCGAACAATGAGCAGTTCTTC
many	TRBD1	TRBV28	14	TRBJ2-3	CASSSRGRGDTQYF	TGTGCCAGCAGTTCCAGGGGGCGAGGAGATACGCAGTATTTT
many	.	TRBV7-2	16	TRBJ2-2	CASSLIRASDTGELFF	TGTGCCAGCAGCTTAATCAGGGCGTCGGACACCGGGGAGCTGTTTTTT
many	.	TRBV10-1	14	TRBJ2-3	CASSDLVGADTQYF	TGCGCCAGCAGTGACCTAGTAGGCGCGGATACGCAGTATTTT
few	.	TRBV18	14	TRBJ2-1	CASSPARHNNEQFF	TGTGCCAGCTCACCTGCGAGACACAACAATGAGCAGTTCTTC
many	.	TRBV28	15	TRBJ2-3	CASTSGSTSTDTQYF	TGTGCCAGCACAAGCGGATCAACTAGCACAGATACGCAGTATTTT
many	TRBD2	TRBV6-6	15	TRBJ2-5	CASSSSGTSRETQYF	TGTGCCAGCAGTTCCTCCGGGACTAGCAGGGAGACCCAGTACTTC
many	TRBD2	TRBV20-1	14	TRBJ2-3	CSARLAGGTDTQYF	TGCAGTGCTAGGTTAGCGGGGGGAACAGATACGCAGTATTTT
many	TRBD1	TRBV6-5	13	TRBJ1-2	CASRPTGVGGYTF	TGTGCCAGCAGGCCGACAGGGGTGGGCGGCTACACCTTC
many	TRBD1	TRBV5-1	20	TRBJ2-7	CASSSPPGQGSQMRTYEQYF	TGCGCCAGCAGCTCCCCACCGGGACAGGGTAGTCAAATGAGGACCTACGAGCAGTACTTC
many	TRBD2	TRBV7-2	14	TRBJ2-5	CASSYGLAQETQYF	TGTGCCAGCAGCTACGGACTAGCCCAAGAGACCCAGTACTTC
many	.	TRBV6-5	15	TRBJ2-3	CASSYRGASTDTQYF	TGTGCCAGCAGTTACCGGGGGGCTAGCACAGATACGCAGTATTTT
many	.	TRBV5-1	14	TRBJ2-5	CASSVQNLQETQYF	TGCGCCAGCAGCGTCCAGAACCTTCAAGAGACCCAGTACTTC
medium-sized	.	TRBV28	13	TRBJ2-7	CASGQTSTYEQYF	TGTGCCAGCGGACAAACTTCGACCTACGAGCAGTACTTC
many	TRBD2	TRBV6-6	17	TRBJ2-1	CASSYPKLAGGRDEQFF	TGTGCCAGCAGTTACCCTAAACTAGCGGGAGGGCGCGATGAGCAGTTCTTC
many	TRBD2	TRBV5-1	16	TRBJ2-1	CASSLTGTSGHNEQFF	TGCGCCAGCAGCTTGACCGGGACTAGCGGACACAATGAGCAGTTCTTC
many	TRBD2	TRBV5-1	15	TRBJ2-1	CASSELAGQYNEQFF	TGCGCCAGCAGCGAACTAGCGGGACAATACAATGAGCAGTTCTTC
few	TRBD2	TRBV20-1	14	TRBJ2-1	CSARAGGSYNEQFF	TGCAGTGCTAGAGCGGGAGGCTCCTACAATGAGCAGTTCTTC
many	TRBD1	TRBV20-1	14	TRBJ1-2	CSALTPGQRSGYTF	TGCAGTGCGCTGACTCCGGGACAGAGAAGTGGCTACACCTTC
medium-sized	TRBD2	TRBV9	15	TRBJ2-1	CASSVSSGGNNEQFF	TGTGCCAGCAGCGTATCTAGCGGGGGTAACAATGAGCAGTTCTTC
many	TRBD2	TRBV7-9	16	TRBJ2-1	CASSLMGLASRNEQFF	TGTGCCAGCAGCTTAATGGGACTAGCGTCTCGGAATGAGCAGTTCTTC
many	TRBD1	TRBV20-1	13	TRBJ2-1	CSAGGQGLREQFF	TGCAGTGCTGGGGGACAGGGGTTACGTGAGCAGTTCTTC
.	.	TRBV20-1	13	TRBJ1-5	CSVPGTLNQPQHF	TGCAGTGTCCCTGGGACACTTAATCAGCCCCAGCATTTT
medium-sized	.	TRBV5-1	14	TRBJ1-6	CASSSGSRDSPLHF	TGCGCCAGCAGCTCGGGCAGCAGGGATTCACCCCTCCACTTT